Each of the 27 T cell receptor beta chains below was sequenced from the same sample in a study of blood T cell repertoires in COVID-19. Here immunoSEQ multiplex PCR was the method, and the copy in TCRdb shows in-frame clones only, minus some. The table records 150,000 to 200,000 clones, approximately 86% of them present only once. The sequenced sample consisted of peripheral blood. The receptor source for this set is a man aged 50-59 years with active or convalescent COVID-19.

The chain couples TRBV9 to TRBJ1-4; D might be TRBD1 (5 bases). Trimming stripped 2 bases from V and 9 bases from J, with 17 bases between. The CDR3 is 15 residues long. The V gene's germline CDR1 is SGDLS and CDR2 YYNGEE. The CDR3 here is CASSVGGEGAKKLFF. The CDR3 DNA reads TGTGCCAGCAGCGTGGGGGGAGAGGGCGCGAAAAAACTGTTTTTT.

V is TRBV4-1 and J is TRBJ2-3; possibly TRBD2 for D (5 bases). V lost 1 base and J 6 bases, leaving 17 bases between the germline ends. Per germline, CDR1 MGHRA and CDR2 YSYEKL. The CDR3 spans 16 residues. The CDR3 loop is CASSQVPPPREDTQYF. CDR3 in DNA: TGCGCCAGCAGCCAAGTTCCACCCCCTAGGGAGGATACGCAGTATTTT.

The CDR3 region has the DNA TGTGCCAGCAGCATCCTACAGAGCTCCTACGAGCAGTACTTC. Protein: CASSILQSSYEQYF. This sequence joins TRBV5-5 and TRBJ2-7; the D is unclear. The CDR3 extends over 14 amino acids. The ends were cut back, 4 bases at V and 0 bases at J, with 11 bases in the middle. The germline V gene has CDR1 SGHKS and CDR2 YYEKEE (reference sequence).

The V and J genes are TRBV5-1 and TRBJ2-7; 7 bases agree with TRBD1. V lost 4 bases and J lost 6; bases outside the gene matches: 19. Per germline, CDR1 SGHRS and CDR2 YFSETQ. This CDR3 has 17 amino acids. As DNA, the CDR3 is TGCGCCAGCAGCAACGGACAGGCTGGATTTAGCCGTTCCGAGCAGTACTTC. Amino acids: CASSNGQAGFSRSEQYF.

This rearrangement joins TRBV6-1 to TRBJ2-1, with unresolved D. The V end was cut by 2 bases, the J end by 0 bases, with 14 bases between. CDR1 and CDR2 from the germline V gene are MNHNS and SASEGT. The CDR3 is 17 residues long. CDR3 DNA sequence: TGTGCCAGCAGTGAATCCCCACCTAATTTCTCCTACAATGAGCAGTTCTTC. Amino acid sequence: CASSESPPNFSYNEQFF.

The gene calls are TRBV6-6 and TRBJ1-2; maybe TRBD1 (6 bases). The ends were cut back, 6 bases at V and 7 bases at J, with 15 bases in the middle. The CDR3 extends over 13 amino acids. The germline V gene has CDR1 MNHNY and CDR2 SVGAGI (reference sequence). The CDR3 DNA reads TGTGCCAGCAGCCCAGCCGGGGGGCTTGGCTACACCTTC. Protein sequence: CASSPAGGLGYTF.

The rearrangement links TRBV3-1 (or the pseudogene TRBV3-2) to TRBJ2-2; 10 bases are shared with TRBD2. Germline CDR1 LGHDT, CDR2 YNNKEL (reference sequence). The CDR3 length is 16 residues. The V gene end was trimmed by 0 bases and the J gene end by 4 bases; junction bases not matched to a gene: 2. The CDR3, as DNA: TGTGCCAGCAGCCAAGACAGCGGGGGGGCCACCGGGGAGCTGTTTTTT. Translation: CASSQDSGGATGELFF.

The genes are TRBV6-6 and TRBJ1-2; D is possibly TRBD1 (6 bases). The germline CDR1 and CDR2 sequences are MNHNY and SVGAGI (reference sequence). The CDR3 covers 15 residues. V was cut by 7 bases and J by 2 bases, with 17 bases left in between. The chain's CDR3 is CASTNGGTHNYGYTF. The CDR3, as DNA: TGTGCCAGCACCAACGGGGGGACACACAACTATGGCTACACCTTC.

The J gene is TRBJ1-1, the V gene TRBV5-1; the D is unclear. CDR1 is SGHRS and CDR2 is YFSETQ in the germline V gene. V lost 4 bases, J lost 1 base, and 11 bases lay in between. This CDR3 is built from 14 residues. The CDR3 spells CASSPSGSNTEAFF. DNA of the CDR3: TGCGCCAGCAGCCCCTCTGGCTCGAACACTGAAGCTTTCTTT.

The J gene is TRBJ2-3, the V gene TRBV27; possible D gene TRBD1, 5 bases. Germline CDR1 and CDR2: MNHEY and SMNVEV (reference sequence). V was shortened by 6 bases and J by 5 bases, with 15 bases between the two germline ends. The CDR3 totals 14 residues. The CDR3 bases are TGTGCCAGCAGAGGGGTTATGGGGTTAGATACGCAGTATTTT. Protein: CASRGVMGLDTQYF.

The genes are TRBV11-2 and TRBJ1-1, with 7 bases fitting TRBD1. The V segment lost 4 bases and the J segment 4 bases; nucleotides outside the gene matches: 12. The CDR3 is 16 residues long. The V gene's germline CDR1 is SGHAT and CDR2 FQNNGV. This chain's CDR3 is CASSSTRTGDPTEAFF. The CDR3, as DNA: TGTGCCAGCAGCTCTACCCGAACAGGGGACCCCACTGAAGCTTTCTTT. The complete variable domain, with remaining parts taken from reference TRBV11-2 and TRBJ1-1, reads EAGVAQSPRYKIIEKRQSVAFWCNPISGHATLYWYQQILGQGPKLLIQFQNNGVVDDSQLPKDRFSAERLKGVDSTLKIQPAKLEDSAVYLCASSSTRTGDPTEAFFGQGTRLTVV.

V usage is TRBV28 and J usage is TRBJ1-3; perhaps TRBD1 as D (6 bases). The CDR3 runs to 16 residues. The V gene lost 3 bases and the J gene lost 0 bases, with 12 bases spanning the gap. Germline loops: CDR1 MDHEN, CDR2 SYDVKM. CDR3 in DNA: TGTGCCAGCAGTTTTCCGGGGGGCAGCTCTGGAAACACCATATATTTT. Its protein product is CASSFPGGSSGNTIYF.

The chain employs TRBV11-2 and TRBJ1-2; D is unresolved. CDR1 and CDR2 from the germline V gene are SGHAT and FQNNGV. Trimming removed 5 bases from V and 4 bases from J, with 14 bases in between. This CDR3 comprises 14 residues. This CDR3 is CASSPRAPGYGYTF. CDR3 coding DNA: TGTGCCAGCAGCCCGCGGGCCCCAGGCTATGGCTACACCTTC.

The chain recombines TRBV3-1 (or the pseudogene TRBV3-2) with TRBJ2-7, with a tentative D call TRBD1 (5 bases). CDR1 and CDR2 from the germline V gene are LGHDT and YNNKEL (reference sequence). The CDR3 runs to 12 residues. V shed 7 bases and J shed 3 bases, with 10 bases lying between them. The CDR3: CASTDSLYEQYF. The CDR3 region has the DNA TGTGCCAGCACTGACAGTCTCTACGAGCAGTACTTC.

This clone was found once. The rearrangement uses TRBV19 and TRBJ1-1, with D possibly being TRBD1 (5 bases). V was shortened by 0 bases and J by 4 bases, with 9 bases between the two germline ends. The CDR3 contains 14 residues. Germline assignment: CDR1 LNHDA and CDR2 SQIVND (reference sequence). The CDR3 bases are TGTGCCAGTAGTATAGACAGGGTGAGCACTGAAGCTTTCTTT. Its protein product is CASSIDRVSTEAFF.

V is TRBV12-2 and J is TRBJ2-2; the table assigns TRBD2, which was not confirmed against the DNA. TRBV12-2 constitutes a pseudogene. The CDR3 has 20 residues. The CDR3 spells CASRLEVRDPQVVNTGELFF. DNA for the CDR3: TGTGCAAGTCGCTTAGAGGTGCGGGACCCACAGGTAGTAAACACCGGGGAGCTGTTTTTT.

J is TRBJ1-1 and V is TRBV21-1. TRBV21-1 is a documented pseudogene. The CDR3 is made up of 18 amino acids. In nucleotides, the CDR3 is TGTGCCAGCAGCAAAGCGCACCTGGGGGGACTCCAATGGACTGAAGCTTTCTTT. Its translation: CASSKAHLGGLQWTEAFF.

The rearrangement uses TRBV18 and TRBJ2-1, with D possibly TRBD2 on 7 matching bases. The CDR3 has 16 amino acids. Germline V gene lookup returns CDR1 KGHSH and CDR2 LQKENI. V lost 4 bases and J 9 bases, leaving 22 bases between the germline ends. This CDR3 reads CASSRNEGGARGEQFF. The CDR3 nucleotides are TGTGCCAGCTCACGAAATGAAGGGGGGGCTCGCGGTGAGCAGTTCTTC.

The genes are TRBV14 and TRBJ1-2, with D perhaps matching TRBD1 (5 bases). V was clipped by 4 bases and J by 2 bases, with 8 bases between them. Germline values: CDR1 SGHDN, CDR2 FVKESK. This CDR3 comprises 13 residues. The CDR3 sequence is CASSPSGNYGYTF. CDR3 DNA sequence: TGTGCCAGCAGCCCATCAGGGAACTATGGCTACACCTTC.

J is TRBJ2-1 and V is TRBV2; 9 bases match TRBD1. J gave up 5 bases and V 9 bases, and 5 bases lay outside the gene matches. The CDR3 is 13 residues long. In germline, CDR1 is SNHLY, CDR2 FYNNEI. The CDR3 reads CARTGTGNNEQFF. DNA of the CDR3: TGTGCCAGGACCGGGACAGGGAACAATGAGCAGTTCTTC.

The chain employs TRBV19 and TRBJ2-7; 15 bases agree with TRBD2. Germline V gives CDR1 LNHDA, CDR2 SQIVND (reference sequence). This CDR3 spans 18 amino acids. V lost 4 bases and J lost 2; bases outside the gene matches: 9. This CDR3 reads CASSTAGLAGGSTYEQYF. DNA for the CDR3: TGTGCCAGTAGTACCGCGGGACTAGCGGGGGGCTCAACCTACGAGCAGTACTTC.

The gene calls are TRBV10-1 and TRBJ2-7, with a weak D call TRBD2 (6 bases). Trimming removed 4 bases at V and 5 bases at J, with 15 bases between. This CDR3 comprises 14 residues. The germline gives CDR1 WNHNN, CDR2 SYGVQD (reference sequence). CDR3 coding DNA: TGCGCCAGCAGTGCCCCCGGGAGAGCTCACGAGCAGTACTTC. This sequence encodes CASSAPGRAHEQYF.

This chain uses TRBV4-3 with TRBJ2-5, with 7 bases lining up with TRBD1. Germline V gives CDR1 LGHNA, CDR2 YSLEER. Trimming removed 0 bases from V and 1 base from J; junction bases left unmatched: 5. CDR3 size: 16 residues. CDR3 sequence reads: CASSQDLRQGQETQYF. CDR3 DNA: TGCGCCAGCAGCCAAGATCTTAGACAGGGCCAAGAGACCCAGTACTTC.

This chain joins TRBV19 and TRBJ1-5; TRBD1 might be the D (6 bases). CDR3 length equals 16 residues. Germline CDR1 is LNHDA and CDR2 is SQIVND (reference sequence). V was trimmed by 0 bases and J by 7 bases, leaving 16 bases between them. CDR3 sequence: CASSIEVRGSRQPQHF. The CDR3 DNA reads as TGTGCCAGTAGTATAGAAGTCAGGGGATCGAGGCAGCCCCAGCATTTT. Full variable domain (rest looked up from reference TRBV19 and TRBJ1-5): DGGITQSPKYLFRKEGQNVTLSCEQNLNHDAMYWYRQDPGQGLRLIYYSQIVNDFQKGDIAEGYSVSREKKESFPLTVTSAQKNPTAFYLCASSIEVRGSRQPQHFGDGTRLSIL.

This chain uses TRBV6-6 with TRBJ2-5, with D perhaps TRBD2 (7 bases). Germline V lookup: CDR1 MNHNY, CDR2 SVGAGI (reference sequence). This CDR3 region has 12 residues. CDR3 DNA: TGTGTGGCGGGAGCAGGGGTAGAGACCCAGTACTTC. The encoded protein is CVAGAGVETQYF.

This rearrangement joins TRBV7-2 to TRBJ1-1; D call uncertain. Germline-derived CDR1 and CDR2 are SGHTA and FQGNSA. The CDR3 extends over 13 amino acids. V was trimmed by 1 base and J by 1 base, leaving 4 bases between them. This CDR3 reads CASSLEANTEAFF. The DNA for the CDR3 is TGTGCCAGCAGCTTAGAAGCGAACACTGAAGCTTTCTTT.

CDR3 amino acids: CASSGSGPHYNEQFF. The DNA of the CDR3 is TGTGCCAGCAGTGGCTCAGGGCCCCACTACAATGAGCAGTTCTTC. This chain joins TRBV25-1 and TRBJ2-1; a weak D match, TRBD1 (5 bases). The CDR3 totals 15 residues. Trimming cost V 4 bases and J 3 bases, with 13 bases left between them. CDR1 is MGHDK and CDR2 is SYGVNS in the germline V gene.